These 17 T cell receptor beta chains were sequenced from one sample in a study of radiation and T cells in renal cell carcinoma. Time point reported: blood 2 weeks post-SBRT. The treatment denotes: 15 Gy SBRT to primary tumor, nephrectomy 4 weeks later. Here immunoSEQ multiplex PCR was the method, and the copy in TCRdb shows in-frame clones only, minus some. This table holds 70,000 to 80,000 clones, 65% to 90% found once. The specimen was blood, collected from a patient whose treatment included radiotherapy and nephrectomy. These receptors were collected from a woman aged 50 to 60 with renal cell carcinoma.

There are a few counts of this clone. The chain recombines TRBV27 with TRBJ1-2; D is ambiguous. Deletions cut 6 bases from V and 4 bases from J, with 15 bases between. The CDR3 length is 14 residues. CDR1 MNHEY and CDR2 SMNVEV come from the germline V gene (reference sequence). CDR3 loop: CASSPDGSFYGYTF. Written as DNA, the CDR3 is TGTGCCAGCAGCCCGGACGGAAGCTTCTATGGCTACACCTTC.

This clone was seen only a few times. The chain is built from TRBV6-6 and TRBJ1-4; D perhaps matches TRBD1 (6 bases). V lost 7 bases, J lost 6 bases, and 21 bases lay in between. CDR3 size: 16 residues. Germline lookup yields CDR1 MNHNY and CDR2 SVGAGI (reference sequence). The CDR3 DNA reads TGTGCCAGCATCAAACCCGGAGGGGGAGGGGATGAAAAACTGTTTTTT. Translation: CASIKPGGGGDEKLFF.

The CDR3 loop is CASSPPLSETQYF. For the CDR3, the DNA is TGTGCCAGCAGCCCCCCCTTATCAGAGACCCAGTACTTC. The chain recombines TRBV7-9 with TRBJ2-5, with D unresolved. The CDR3 has 13 amino acids. CDR1 is SEHNR, CDR2 FQNEAQ, per germline (reference sequence). V was cut by 5 bases and J by 4 bases, with 11 bases left in between.

J is TRBJ2-3 and V is TRBV6-4; the D gene is possibly TRBD1 (6 bases). Trimming pared 6 bases from V and 0 bases from J, leaving 13 bases between. The CDR3 is 15 amino acids. CDR1 is MRHNA and CDR2 is SNTAGT in the germline V gene. The CDR3: CASSPTGTSTDTQYF. The CDR3 region has the DNA TGTGCCAGCAGCCCGACAGGTACTAGCACAGATACGCAGTATTTT.

This chain connects TRBV13 to TRBJ1-2; weak D call: TRBD1 (5 bases). CDR1 is PRHDT and CDR2 is FYEKMQ in the germline V gene (reference sequence). V gave up 5 bases and J gave up 5 bases, with 12 bases separating them. CDR3 size: 13 residues. The CDR3 sequence: CASSEGTEYGYTF. The CDR3 DNA is TGTGCCAGCAGCGAAGGGACGGAATATGGCTACACCTTC.

The CDR3 DNA follows: TGTGCCAGCAGTTTAGGCAGGGCGCACGAGCAGTACTTC. As protein: CASSLGRAHEQYF. This chain joins TRBV28 and TRBJ2-7, with D possibly TRBD1 on 5 matching bases. Trimming shortened V by 2 bases and J by 5 bases, and 10 bases separated the two germline ends. In germline, CDR1 is MDHEN, CDR2 SYDVKM. The CDR3 spans 13 residues.

This clone came up once. This same CDR3 is encoded by further DNA sequences in the sample. The chain joins TRBV7-2 to TRBJ2-2, with D unresolved. Germline V CDR1 and CDR2: SGHTA, FQGNSA. Trimming cost V 0 bases and J 8 bases, with 1 base left between them. The CDR3 is made up of 11 amino acids. The CDR3 region has the DNA TGTGCCAGCAGCTTAGCAGGGGAGCTGTTTTTT. Its protein product is CASSLAGELFF.

The chain carries TRBV9 and TRBJ1-6, with 9 positions matching TRBD1. This CDR3 comprises 16 residues. V shed 2 bases and J 4 bases; nucleotides not matched to a gene: 4. CDR1 SGDLS and CDR2 YYNGEE come from the germline V gene. For the CDR3, the DNA is TGTGCCAGCAGCGTTACAGGGGGCGCTTATAATTCACCCCTCCACTTT. It encodes CASSVTGGAYNSPLHF.

V is TRBV6-5 and J is TRBJ1-2, with 7 bases identical to TRBD1. The CDR3 is made up of 12 amino acids. The germline V gene has CDR1 MNHEY and CDR2 SVGAGI. V dropped 5 bases and J dropped 8; count of bases not matched to a gene: 5. The CDR3 loop is CASSQGGFGYTF. Written as DNA, the CDR3 is TGTGCCAGCAGTCAGGGGGGATTCGGCTACACCTTC.

The V gene is TRBV19, the J gene TRBJ2-1; D is possibly TRBD2 (6 bases). CDR3 length: 14 residues. Trimming removed 6 bases at V and 8 bases at J, with 17 bases between. Looked up from germline, CDR1 is LNHDA and CDR2 is SQIVND (reference sequence). CDR3 coding DNA: TGTGCCAGTAGCCCGACAAGGAGGGGAGATGAGCAGTTCTTC. Translation gives CASSPTRRGDEQFF.

This chain uses TRBV7-9 with TRBJ1-1; D is unresolved. The V end lost 0 bases, the J end lost 1 base, and 6 bases lay between the germline ends. CDR3 length: 14 amino acids. The V gene's germline CDR1 is SEHNR and CDR2 FQNEAQ (reference sequence). In DNA, the CDR3 is TGTGCCAGCAGCTTAGCGAGCAGGAACACTGAAGCTTTCTTT. Residues: CASSLASRNTEAFF.

This chain links TRBV5-4 with TRBJ1-1, with 8 bases matching TRBD1. In germline, CDR1 is SGHNT, CDR2 YYREEE (reference sequence). The CDR3 runs to 17 residues. The V gene end was trimmed by 3 bases and the J gene end by 0 bases; junction bases not matched to a gene: 10. The CDR3 here is CASSSYRGQALNTEAFF. CDR3 nucleotides: TGTGCCAGCAGCTCCTACAGGGGACAGGCGTTGAACACTGAAGCTTTCTTT.

The genes are TRBV19 and TRBJ2-7; D assignment may be TRBD1 or TRBD2 (5 bases each). The CDR3 has 14 residues. CDR1 and CDR2 (germline): LNHDA, SQIVND (reference sequence). V lost 4 bases to trimming and J lost 4 bases, with 14 bases between them. CDR3 nucleotide sequence: TGTGCCAGTAGTACGAGGGACCTCCGTTACGAGCAGTACTTC. It yields the protein CASSTRDLRYEQYF.

CDR3 residues: CASSQEGTGGVKTQYF. CDR3 coding DNA: TGCGCCAGCAGCCAGGAAGGGACAGGGGGTGTAAAGACCCAGTACTTC. The chain recombines TRBV4-1 with TRBJ2-5, with 11 bases identical to TRBD1. CDR1 MGHRA and CDR2 YSYEKL come from the germline V gene. Trimming removed 3 bases from V and 6 bases from J; junction bases left unmatched: 9. CDR3 length: 16 amino acids.

This clone was observed once. The gene calls are TRBV7-2 and TRBJ2-3, with 8 bases identical to TRBD2. V shed 4 bases, J shed 5 bases, and the junction held 8 bases outside the gene matches. The CDR3 spans 15 residues. Per the germline V gene, CDR1 is SGHTA and CDR2 is FQGNSA. The DNA of the CDR3 is TGTGCCAGCAGCTCATACGGACTAGCTGGAGATACGCAGTATTTT. Its protein is CASSSYGLAGDTQYF.

The chain joins TRBV7-2 to TRBJ2-1, with no clear D. The germline V and J ends were trimmed by 8 bases and 6 bases, with 17 bases remaining between them. The V gene's germline CDR1 is SGHTA and CDR2 FQGNSA. This CDR3 spans 14 amino acids. CDR3 nucleotides: TGTGCCAGCCGCTCCGCTGGCCCGAGCAATGAGCAGTTCTTC. This codes for CASRSAGPSNEQFF. Using reference TRBV7-2 and TRBJ2-1 for the parts outside the CDR3, the full variable domain is GAGVSQSPSNKVTEKGKDVELRCDPISGHTALYWYRQSLGQGLEFLIYFQGNSAPDKSGLPSDRFSAERTGGSVSTLTIQRTQQEDSAVYLCASRSAGPSNEQFFGPGTRLTVL.

This clone was recorded a few times. The chain recombines TRBV10-1 with TRBJ2-7; D perhaps matches TRBD2 (6 bases). Germline V gene data show CDR1 as WNHNN and CDR2 as SYGVQD (reference sequence). The length of the CDR3 is 13 residues. Trimming removed 7 bases from V and 4 bases from J, with 14 bases in between. The CDR3 DNA reads as TGCGCCAGCAACCGCGGGGCCGGGTACGAGCAGTACTTC. Amino acid sequence: CASNRGAGYEQYF.